The 31 T cell receptor beta chains below come from one sample, sequenced in a study of shared clonotypes between healthy human individuals. Data came from immunoSEQ multiplex PCR; TCRdb stores just in-frame clones and leaves some out. This sample yields 1,500,000 or so clones, of which approximately 98.5% are seen a single time; roughly 0.35% belongs to the top ten. Source material: naive CD4+ T cells sorted from blood. Subset specified: CD45RA+ positively selected. The receptor source for this set is a man in his thirties or forties in good health.

V gene TRBV28 combines with J gene TRBJ1-2; TRBD1 might be the D (5 bases). The CDR3 extends over 15 amino acids. With 6 bases removed from V and 8 bases from J, the gap between germline ends came to 22 bases. Germline lookup yields CDR1 MDHEN and CDR2 SYDVKM. In DNA form, the CDR3 reads TGTGCCAGCAGCTCGTCAACACGGGGGACCGGCGGCTACACCTTC. Translating it yields CASSSSTRGTGGYTF.

The chain combines TRBV2 with TRBJ1-2; TRBD1 matches at 10 bases. The V and J ends lost 4 bases and 4 bases, in that order; junction bases with no gene match: 3. The germline CDR1 and CDR2 sequences are SNHLY and FYNNEI. This CDR3 is built from 14 residues. The CDR3 nucleotides read TGTGCCAGCAGTGGGACAGGGGGACCCTATGGCTACACCTTC. Residues: CASSGTGGPYGYTF.

The chain is built from TRBV7-3 and TRBJ2-1; 12 bases line up with TRBD2. Germline V CDR1 and CDR2: SGHTA, FQGTGA. V shed 8 bases and J 7 bases; nucleotides not matched to a gene: 9. This CDR3 has 15 amino acids. The CDR3: CASGKLAGGENEQFF. CDR3 DNA: TGTGCCAGCGGCAAACTAGCGGGAGGTGAAAATGAGCAGTTCTTC. Together with reference TRBV7-3 and TRBJ2-1, the CDR3 gives the full variable domain: GAGVSQTPSNKVTEKGKYVELRCDPISGHTALYWYRQSLGQGPEFLIYFQGTGAADDSGLPNDRFFAVRPEGSVSTLKIQRTERGDSAVYLCASGKLAGGENEQFFGPGTRLTVL.

J is TRBJ2-3 and V is TRBV15; 12 bases are a match to TRBD1. V dropped 3 bases and J dropped 5; count of bases not matched to a gene: 6. Per the germline V gene, CDR1 is LNHNV and CDR2 is YYDKDF (reference sequence). The CDR3 spans 16 residues. CDR3 residues: CATSSRDRGRLDTQYF. The CDR3 nucleotides read TGTGCCACCAGCAGTCGGGACAGGGGGCGGTTAGATACGCAGTATTTT.

This clone has a single count. The chain couples TRBV5-1 to TRBJ2-5; D gene ambiguous. The CDR3 length is 14 residues. Trimming cost V 1 base and J 1 base, with 8 bases left between them. In germline, CDR1 is SGHRS, CDR2 YFSETQ. CDR3 bases: TGCGCCAGCAGCTTGTCGGTGGCCCAAGAGACCCAGTACTTC. The encoded protein is CASSLSVAQETQYF. The complete variable domain, with remaining parts taken from reference TRBV5-1 and TRBJ2-5, reads KAGVTQTPRYLIKTRGQQVTLSCSPISGHRSVSWYQQTPGQGLQFLFEYFSETQRNKGNFPGRFSGRQFSNSRSEMNVSTLELGDSALYLCASSLSVAQETQYFGPGTRLLVL.

The chain joins TRBV15 to TRBJ2-7; D may be TRBD2 (6 bases). The CDR3 extends over 13 amino acids. Germline V gives CDR1 LNHNV, CDR2 YYDKDF (reference sequence). Trimming shortened V by 5 bases and J by 4 bases, and 12 bases separated the two germline ends. CDR3 residues: CATSHGGKYEQYF. Written as DNA, the CDR3 is TGTGCCACCAGCCATGGCGGGAAGTACGAGCAGTACTTC.

This chain connects TRBV7-3 to TRBJ2-2; D gene ambiguous. The CDR3 is 15 residues long. Germline V lookup: CDR1 SGHTA, CDR2 FQGTGA. V lost 2 bases, J lost 2 bases, and 9 bases lay in between. CDR3 nucleotides: TGTGCCAGCAGCTTACAACCAGCTAACACCGGGGAGCTGTTTTTT. Its translation: CASSLQPANTGELFF.

Points on this clone: Other DNA sequences in the sample encode the same CDR3. The chain combines TRBV5-1 with TRBJ2-5, with TRBD2 matching 13 bases. The V gene's germline CDR1 is SGHRS and CDR2 YFSETQ. Trimming at V came to 4 bases and at J to 5 bases, leaving 8 bases not matched to a gene. The CDR3 length is 16 residues. The CDR3 here is CASSVGLAGVGETQYF. CDR3 sequence (DNA): TGCGCCAGCAGCGTCGGACTAGCGGGAGTAGGGGAGACCCAGTACTTC.

The rearrangement uses TRBV11-2 and TRBJ2-7; the D gene is possibly TRBD1 (6 bases). The CDR3 is made up of 14 amino acids. The V end lost 3 bases, the J end lost 5 bases, and 14 bases lay between the germline ends. The germline CDR1 and CDR2 sequences are SGHAT and FQNNGV. Here the CDR3 reads CASSLTGASDEQYF. The CDR3 DNA sequence: TGTGCCAGCAGCTTGACAGGTGCTTCGGACGAGCAGTACTTC.

V gene TRBV7-8 combines with J gene TRBJ1-5, with unresolved D. The germline gives CDR1 SGHVS, CDR2 FQNEAQ. The CDR3 has 16 amino acids. V dropped 0 bases and J dropped 1 base, with 10 bases sitting between them. CDR3 nucleotides: TGTGCCAGCAGCTTAGCGCTAAGAGGCAGCAATCAGCCCCAGCATTTT. Amino acid sequence: CASSLALRGSNQPQHF.

The chain joins TRBV6-6 to TRBJ2-7; possibly TRBD1 for D (8 bases). Germline CDR1 and CDR2: MNHNY and SVGAGI (reference sequence). The V and J ends lost 7 bases and 6 bases respectively, with 19 bases between them. There are 14 residues in the CDR3. CDR3 in DNA: TGTGCCAGCACCCTAGGACAGGGAGGGCTCGAGCAGTACTTC. Amino acids: CASTLGQGGLEQYF.

This chain joins TRBV7-9 and TRBJ2-7, with a possible D match to TRBD2 (6 bases). V gave up 1 base and J gave up 6 bases, with 19 bases separating them. This CDR3 contains 16 residues. Germline V gives CDR1 SEHNR, CDR2 FQNEAQ (reference sequence). The CDR3 protein is CASSLVAEPTGFEQYF. CDR3 in DNA: TGTGCCAGCAGCTTAGTAGCGGAACCTACGGGATTCGAGCAGTACTTC.

The chain employs TRBV7-2 and TRBJ2-3; 7 bases map to TRBD2. Germline V lookup: CDR1 SGHTA, CDR2 FQGNSA. This CDR3 has 13 amino acids. V gave up 5 bases and J gave up 6 bases; unmatched junction bases: 5. The CDR3 region is CASSPTGGDTQYF. Written as DNA, the CDR3 is TGTGCCAGCAGCCCGACCGGGGGGGATACGCAGTATTTT. Full variable domain (remainder filled in from reference TRBV7-2 and TRBJ2-3): GAGVSQSPSNKVTEKGKDVELRCDPISGHTALYWYRQSLGQGLEFLIYFQGNSAPDKSGLPSDRFSAERTGGSVSTLTIQRTQQEDSAVYLCASSPTGGDTQYFGPGTRLTVL.

The gene calls are TRBV7-2 and TRBJ1-5; D is perhaps TRBD1 (6 bases). V was trimmed by 6 bases and J by 5 bases, leaving 11 bases between them. The CDR3 sequence is 13 residues long. Germline lookup yields CDR1 SGHTA and CDR2 FQGNSA. The CDR3 sequence is CASSSGEDQPQHF. The CDR3 region has the DNA TGTGCCAGCAGTTCAGGGGAGGATCAGCCCCAGCATTTT.

This clone was recorded only once. V gene TRBV5-1 combines with J gene TRBJ2-7; 7 bases fit TRBD2. CDR1 and CDR2 (germline): SGHRS, YFSETQ. The V segment lost 0 bases and the J segment 3 bases; nucleotides outside the gene matches: 6. The CDR3 sequence is 15 residues long. The CDR3 bases are TGCGCCAGCAGCTTGGGGCTAGCGGACGTCTACGAGCAGTACTTC. The encoded protein is CASSLGLADVYEQYF.

This rearrangement joins TRBV4-2 to TRBJ2-2, with a weak D call TRBD2 (6 bases). In germline, CDR1 is LGHNA, CDR2 YNFKEQ. The V and J ends lost 1 base and 5 bases respectively, with 8 bases between them. This CDR3 comprises 14 residues. The CDR3 spells CASSQGRATGELFF. The CDR3 DNA is TGTGCCAGCAGCCAAGGGAGGGCGACCGGGGAGCTGTTTTTT.

V and J are TRBV5-5 and TRBJ2-3, with D unresolved. This CDR3 comprises 14 residues. Germline V gene sequence: CDR1 SGHKS, CDR2 YYEKEE (reference sequence). Trimming removed 0 bases at V and 2 bases at J, with 7 bases between. CDR3 sequence reads: CASSLGKDTDTQYF. DNA for the CDR3: TGTGCCAGCAGCTTGGGCAAAGACACAGATACGCAGTATTTT.

The chain joins TRBV6-4 to TRBJ2-3; 8 bases match TRBD2. CDR3 length equals 14 residues. The germline CDR1 and CDR2 sequences are MRHNA and SNTAGT. V shed 6 bases and J 2 bases; nucleotides not matched to a gene: 4. CDR3 bases: TGTGCCAGCAGCACGGGACTAGACACAGATACGCAGTATTTT. This translates into CASSTGLDTDTQYF.

This clone appeared a single time. V gene TRBV29-1 combines with J gene TRBJ2-2; maybe TRBD1 (5 bases). This CDR3 comprises 16 residues. Germline CDR1 is SQVTM and CDR2 is ANQGSEA. Deletions cut 3 bases from V and 5 bases from J, with 19 bases between. CDR3 sequence: CSVDGDGRKGTGELFF. CDR3 in DNA: TGCAGCGTTGACGGAGACGGCAGGAAGGGGACCGGGGAGCTGTTTTTT.

This chain links TRBV7-8 with TRBJ2-4; D call uncertain. The V end was cut by 3 bases, the J end by 7 bases, with 10 bases between. The CDR3 length is 13 residues. CDR1 SGHVS and CDR2 FQNEAQ come from the germline V gene. The CDR3 sequence is CASSLGGGNIQYF. CDR3 nucleotides: TGTGCCAGCAGCTTGGGTGGTGGGAACATTCAGTACTTC.

The rearrangement links TRBV14 to TRBJ2-3; tentatively, D is TRBD2 (6 bases). Germline-derived CDR1 and CDR2 are SGHDN and FVKESK. Trimming removed 3 bases from V and 4 bases from J, with 17 bases in between. The length of the CDR3 is 16 residues. The CDR3 region is CASSHELGGNADTQYF. The CDR3 DNA sequence: TGTGCCAGCAGCCACGAACTTGGGGGGAACGCAGATACGCAGTATTTT. Full variable domain (outside the CDR3, taken from reference TRBV14 and TRBJ2-3): EAGVTQFPSHSVIEKGQTVTLRCDPISGHDNLYWYRRVMGKEIKFLLHFVKESKQDESGMPNNRFLAERTGGTYSTLKVQPAELEDSGVYFCASSHELGGNADTQYFGPGTRLTVL.

V and J are TRBV7-9 and TRBJ2-1; D could derive from TRBD1 or TRBD2 (5 bases each). V was clipped by 5 bases and J by 8 bases, with 19 bases between them. Germline V gene data show CDR1 as SEHNR and CDR2 as FQNEAQ (reference sequence). This CDR3 is 15 amino acids long. CDR3 DNA: TGTGCCAGCAGCCTAGAGGGGCTCCTTCTTTATGAGCAGTTCTTC. Encoded protein: CASSLEGLLLYEQFF.

V is TRBV7-2 and J is TRBJ1-2; a possible D gene is TRBD1 (6 bases). This CDR3 has 16 amino acids. Germline assignment: CDR1 SGHTA and CDR2 FQGNSA. With 5 bases removed from V and 4 bases from J, the gap between germline ends came to 20 bases. This CDR3 is CASSPSGGQGIYGYTF. The CDR3 DNA reads TGTGCCAGCAGCCCGTCTGGGGGCCAGGGTATCTATGGCTACACCTTC.

This clone occurred once. The V gene is TRBV5-1, the J gene TRBJ2-3; 12 positions match TRBD2. Germline values: CDR1 SGHRS, CDR2 YFSETQ. The CDR3 extends over 16 amino acids. V gave up 0 bases and J gave up 5 bases; unmatched junction bases: 4. DNA of the CDR3: TGCGCCAGCAGCTTGGCGACTAGCGGGAGCCTAGATACGCAGTATTTT. This codes for CASSLATSGSLDTQYF.

This chain links TRBV5-1 with TRBJ2-7; 9 bases are a match to TRBD1. Germline CDR1 and CDR2: SGHRS and YFSETQ. V lost 4 bases to trimming and J lost 4 bases; unmatched junction nucleotides: 6. This CDR3 region has 14 residues. CDR3 bases: TGCGCCAGCAGCCGGGACAGGGAAATGTACGAGCAGTACTTC. Protein: CASSRDREMYEQYF.

J is TRBJ2-7 and V is TRBV15, with D unresolved. Germline CDR1 is LNHNV and CDR2 is YYDKDF (reference sequence). Trimming took off 0 bases at V and 7 bases at J, with 7 bases between the two ends. This CDR3 is built from 12 residues. This CDR3 reads CATSRDTGEQYF. The CDR3 DNA is TGTGCCACCAGCAGAGATACCGGGGAGCAGTACTTC.

This sequence joins TRBV5-5 and TRBJ2-7; TRBD1 is a possible D gene (6 bases). Per germline, CDR1 SGHKS and CDR2 YYEKEE (reference sequence). Trimming shortened V by 1 base and J by 0 bases, and 14 bases separated the two germline ends. This CDR3 is 16 amino acids long. CDR3 protein: CASSLIVWDISYEQYF. The CDR3 nucleotides read TGTGCCAGCAGCTTGATAGTTTGGGACATCTCCTACGAGCAGTACTTC.

This clone occurred once. This chain uses TRBV7-6 with TRBJ2-1; tentative D call: TRBD2 (6 bases). The CDR3 is 16 amino acids. Germline-derived CDR1 and CDR2 are SGHVS and FNYEAQ. V was clipped by 0 bases and J by 2 bases, with 11 bases between them. CDR3 nucleotides: TGTGCCAGCAGCTTAGCGGGTGGCGGGACCTACAATGAGCAGTTCTTC. This codes for CASSLAGGGTYNEQFF.

The chain carries TRBV29-1 and TRBJ2-3; no clear D. V was cut by 4 bases and J by 5 bases, with 16 bases left in between. CDR1 SQVTM and CDR2 ANQGSEA come from the germline V gene. CDR3 length: 14 amino acids. In nucleotides, the CDR3 is TGCAGCGTTGGTCACACGGTCCCCGTAGATACGCAGTATTTT. This sequence encodes CSVGHTVPVDTQYF.

Remarks on this clone: An end of the junction differs from the germline gene, which may be a read error. V is TRBV30 and J is TRBJ2-4; possible D gene TRBD2, 6 bases. CDR3 length equals 13 residues. Germline V lookup: CDR1 GTSNPN, CDR2 SVGIG (reference sequence). The chain's CDR3 is CAWSVNFGTQDGF. Written as DNA, the CDR3 is TGTGCCTGGAGTGTAAATTTCGGGACTCAAGACGGCTTC.

V usage is TRBV7-2 and J usage is TRBJ2-3; no clear D gene. The CDR3 spans 15 residues. Trimming removed 1 base at V and 0 bases at J, with 8 bases between. Germline V gene sequence: CDR1 SGHTA, CDR2 FQGNSA. The CDR3 loop is CASSLVRFSTDTQYF. The CDR3 region has the DNA TGTGCCAGCAGCTTAGTAAGGTTTAGCACAGATACGCAGTATTTT.